This TCR beta chain was sequenced for a study of long-term antiretroviral therapy in people with HIV. Assay version v3.0 of immunoSEQ was used, and it was run at survey level. Sequencing was directed toward about 35,000-50,000 T-cell genomes in each sample. Method: immunoSEQ multiplex PCR; TCRdb's copy keeps in-frame clones and lacks some. The data hold 20,000 to 30,000 clones, with roughly 89% observed a single time. This CDR3 comprises 15 residues. The V end was cut by 0 bases, the J end by 3 bases, with 11 bases between. CDR1 and CDR2 (germline): SEHNR, FQNEAQ (reference sequence). The chain combines TRBV7-9 with TRBJ1-1, with D unclear. This material consisted of unsorted PBMCs, taken 1.8 years before starting antiretroviral therapy. This clonotype was sampled from a man in his fifties or sixties with HIV. CDR3 DNA: TGTGCCAGCAGCTTAGCTGGCCGAGAGGACACTGAAGCTTTCTTT. This sequence encodes CASSLAGREDTEAFF.